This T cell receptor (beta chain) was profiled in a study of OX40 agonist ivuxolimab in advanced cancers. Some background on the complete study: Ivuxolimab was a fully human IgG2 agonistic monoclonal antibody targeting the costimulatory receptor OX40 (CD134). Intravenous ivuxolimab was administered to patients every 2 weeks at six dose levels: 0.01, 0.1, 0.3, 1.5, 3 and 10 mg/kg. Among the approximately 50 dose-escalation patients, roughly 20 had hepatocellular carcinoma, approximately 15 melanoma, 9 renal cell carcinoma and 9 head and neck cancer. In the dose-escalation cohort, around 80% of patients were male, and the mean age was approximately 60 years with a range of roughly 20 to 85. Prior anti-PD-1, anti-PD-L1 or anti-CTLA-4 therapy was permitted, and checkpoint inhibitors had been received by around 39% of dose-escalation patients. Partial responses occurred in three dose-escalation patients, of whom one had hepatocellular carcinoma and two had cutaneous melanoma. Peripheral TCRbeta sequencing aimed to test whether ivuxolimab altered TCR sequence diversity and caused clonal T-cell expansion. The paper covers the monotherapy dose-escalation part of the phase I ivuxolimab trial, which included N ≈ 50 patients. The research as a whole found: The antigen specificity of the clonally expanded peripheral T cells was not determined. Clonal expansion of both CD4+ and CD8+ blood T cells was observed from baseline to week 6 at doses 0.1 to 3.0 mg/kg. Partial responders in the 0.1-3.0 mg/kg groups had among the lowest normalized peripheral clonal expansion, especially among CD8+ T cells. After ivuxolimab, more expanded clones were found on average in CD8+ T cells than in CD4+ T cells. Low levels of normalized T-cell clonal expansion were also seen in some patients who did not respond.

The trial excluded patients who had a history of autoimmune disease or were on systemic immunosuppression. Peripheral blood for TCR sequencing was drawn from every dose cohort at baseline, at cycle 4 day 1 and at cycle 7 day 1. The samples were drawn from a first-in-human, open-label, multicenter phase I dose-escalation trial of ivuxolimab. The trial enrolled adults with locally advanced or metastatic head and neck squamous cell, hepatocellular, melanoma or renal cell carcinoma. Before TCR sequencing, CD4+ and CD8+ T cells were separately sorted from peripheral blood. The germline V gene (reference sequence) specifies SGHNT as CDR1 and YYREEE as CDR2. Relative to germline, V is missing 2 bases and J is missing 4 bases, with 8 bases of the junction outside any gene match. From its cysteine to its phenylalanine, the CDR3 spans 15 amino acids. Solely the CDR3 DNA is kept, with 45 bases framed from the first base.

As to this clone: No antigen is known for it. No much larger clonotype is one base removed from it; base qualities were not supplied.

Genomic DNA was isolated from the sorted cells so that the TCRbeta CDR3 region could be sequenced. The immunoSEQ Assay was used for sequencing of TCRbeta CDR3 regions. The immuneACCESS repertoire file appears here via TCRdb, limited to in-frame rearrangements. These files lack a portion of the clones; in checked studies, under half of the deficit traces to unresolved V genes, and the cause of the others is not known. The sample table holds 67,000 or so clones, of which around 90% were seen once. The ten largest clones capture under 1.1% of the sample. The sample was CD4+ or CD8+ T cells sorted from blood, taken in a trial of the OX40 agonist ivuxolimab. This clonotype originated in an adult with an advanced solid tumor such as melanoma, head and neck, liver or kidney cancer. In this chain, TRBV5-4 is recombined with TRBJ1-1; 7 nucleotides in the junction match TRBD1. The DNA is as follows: TGTGCCAGCAGCTTACGGGAAAGGGGGCTCACTGAAGCTTTCTTT. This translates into CASSLRERGLTEAFF. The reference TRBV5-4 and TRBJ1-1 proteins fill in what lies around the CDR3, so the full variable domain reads ETGVTQSPTHLIKTRGQQVTLRCSSQSGHNTVSWYQQALGQGPQFIFQYYREEENGRGNFPPRFSGLQFPNYSSELNVNALELDDSALYLCASSLRERGLTEAFFGQGTRLTVV.